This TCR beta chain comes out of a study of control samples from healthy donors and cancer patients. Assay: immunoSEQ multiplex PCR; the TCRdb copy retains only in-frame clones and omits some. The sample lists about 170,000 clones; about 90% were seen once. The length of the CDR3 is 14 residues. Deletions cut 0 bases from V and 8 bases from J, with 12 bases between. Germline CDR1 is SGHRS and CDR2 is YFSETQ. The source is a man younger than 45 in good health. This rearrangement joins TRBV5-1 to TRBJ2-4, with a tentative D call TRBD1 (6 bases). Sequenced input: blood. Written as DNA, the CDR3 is TGCGCCAGCAGCTTGGACCTCAGGGGAGACATTCAGTACTTC. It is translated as CASSLDLRGDIQYF.